The clone carrying this T cell receptor beta chain was detected only a few times. Its antigen is as yet unknown. These data belong to a study of OX40 agonist ivuxolimab in advanced cancers. About the study: While on treatment, patients had intravenous ivuxolimab at 0.01 to 10 mg/kg every 2 weeks.

Patients were ineligible given autoimmune disease history or systemic immunosuppression. Sequencing was performed with immunoSEQ multiplex PCR; in TCRdb, only in-frame clones are kept and a portion is missing. The data show 52,000 or so clones, roughly 93% seen once. Study-wide findings and caveats: The average count of expanded clones was higher among CD8+ T cells than among CD4+. Among the lowest levels of clonal expansion were found in partial responders at 0.1-3.0 mg/kg.

The specimen was CD4+ or CD8+ T cells sorted from blood, collected in a trial of the OX40 agonist ivuxolimab. This clonotype was sampled from an adult with an advanced solid tumor such as melanoma, head and neck, liver or kidney cancer.

As DNA, the CDR3 is TGTGCCAGCAGTCCGACTAGCGAAGATACGCAGTATTTT. Amino acid sequence: CASSPTSEDTQYF. The chain has TRBV27 and TRBJ2-3; TRBD2 agrees at 8 bases. V lost 5 bases and J lost 5; bases outside the gene matches: 3. This CDR3 spans 13 amino acids. CDR1 is MNHEY and CDR2 is SMNVEV in the germline V gene (reference sequence).